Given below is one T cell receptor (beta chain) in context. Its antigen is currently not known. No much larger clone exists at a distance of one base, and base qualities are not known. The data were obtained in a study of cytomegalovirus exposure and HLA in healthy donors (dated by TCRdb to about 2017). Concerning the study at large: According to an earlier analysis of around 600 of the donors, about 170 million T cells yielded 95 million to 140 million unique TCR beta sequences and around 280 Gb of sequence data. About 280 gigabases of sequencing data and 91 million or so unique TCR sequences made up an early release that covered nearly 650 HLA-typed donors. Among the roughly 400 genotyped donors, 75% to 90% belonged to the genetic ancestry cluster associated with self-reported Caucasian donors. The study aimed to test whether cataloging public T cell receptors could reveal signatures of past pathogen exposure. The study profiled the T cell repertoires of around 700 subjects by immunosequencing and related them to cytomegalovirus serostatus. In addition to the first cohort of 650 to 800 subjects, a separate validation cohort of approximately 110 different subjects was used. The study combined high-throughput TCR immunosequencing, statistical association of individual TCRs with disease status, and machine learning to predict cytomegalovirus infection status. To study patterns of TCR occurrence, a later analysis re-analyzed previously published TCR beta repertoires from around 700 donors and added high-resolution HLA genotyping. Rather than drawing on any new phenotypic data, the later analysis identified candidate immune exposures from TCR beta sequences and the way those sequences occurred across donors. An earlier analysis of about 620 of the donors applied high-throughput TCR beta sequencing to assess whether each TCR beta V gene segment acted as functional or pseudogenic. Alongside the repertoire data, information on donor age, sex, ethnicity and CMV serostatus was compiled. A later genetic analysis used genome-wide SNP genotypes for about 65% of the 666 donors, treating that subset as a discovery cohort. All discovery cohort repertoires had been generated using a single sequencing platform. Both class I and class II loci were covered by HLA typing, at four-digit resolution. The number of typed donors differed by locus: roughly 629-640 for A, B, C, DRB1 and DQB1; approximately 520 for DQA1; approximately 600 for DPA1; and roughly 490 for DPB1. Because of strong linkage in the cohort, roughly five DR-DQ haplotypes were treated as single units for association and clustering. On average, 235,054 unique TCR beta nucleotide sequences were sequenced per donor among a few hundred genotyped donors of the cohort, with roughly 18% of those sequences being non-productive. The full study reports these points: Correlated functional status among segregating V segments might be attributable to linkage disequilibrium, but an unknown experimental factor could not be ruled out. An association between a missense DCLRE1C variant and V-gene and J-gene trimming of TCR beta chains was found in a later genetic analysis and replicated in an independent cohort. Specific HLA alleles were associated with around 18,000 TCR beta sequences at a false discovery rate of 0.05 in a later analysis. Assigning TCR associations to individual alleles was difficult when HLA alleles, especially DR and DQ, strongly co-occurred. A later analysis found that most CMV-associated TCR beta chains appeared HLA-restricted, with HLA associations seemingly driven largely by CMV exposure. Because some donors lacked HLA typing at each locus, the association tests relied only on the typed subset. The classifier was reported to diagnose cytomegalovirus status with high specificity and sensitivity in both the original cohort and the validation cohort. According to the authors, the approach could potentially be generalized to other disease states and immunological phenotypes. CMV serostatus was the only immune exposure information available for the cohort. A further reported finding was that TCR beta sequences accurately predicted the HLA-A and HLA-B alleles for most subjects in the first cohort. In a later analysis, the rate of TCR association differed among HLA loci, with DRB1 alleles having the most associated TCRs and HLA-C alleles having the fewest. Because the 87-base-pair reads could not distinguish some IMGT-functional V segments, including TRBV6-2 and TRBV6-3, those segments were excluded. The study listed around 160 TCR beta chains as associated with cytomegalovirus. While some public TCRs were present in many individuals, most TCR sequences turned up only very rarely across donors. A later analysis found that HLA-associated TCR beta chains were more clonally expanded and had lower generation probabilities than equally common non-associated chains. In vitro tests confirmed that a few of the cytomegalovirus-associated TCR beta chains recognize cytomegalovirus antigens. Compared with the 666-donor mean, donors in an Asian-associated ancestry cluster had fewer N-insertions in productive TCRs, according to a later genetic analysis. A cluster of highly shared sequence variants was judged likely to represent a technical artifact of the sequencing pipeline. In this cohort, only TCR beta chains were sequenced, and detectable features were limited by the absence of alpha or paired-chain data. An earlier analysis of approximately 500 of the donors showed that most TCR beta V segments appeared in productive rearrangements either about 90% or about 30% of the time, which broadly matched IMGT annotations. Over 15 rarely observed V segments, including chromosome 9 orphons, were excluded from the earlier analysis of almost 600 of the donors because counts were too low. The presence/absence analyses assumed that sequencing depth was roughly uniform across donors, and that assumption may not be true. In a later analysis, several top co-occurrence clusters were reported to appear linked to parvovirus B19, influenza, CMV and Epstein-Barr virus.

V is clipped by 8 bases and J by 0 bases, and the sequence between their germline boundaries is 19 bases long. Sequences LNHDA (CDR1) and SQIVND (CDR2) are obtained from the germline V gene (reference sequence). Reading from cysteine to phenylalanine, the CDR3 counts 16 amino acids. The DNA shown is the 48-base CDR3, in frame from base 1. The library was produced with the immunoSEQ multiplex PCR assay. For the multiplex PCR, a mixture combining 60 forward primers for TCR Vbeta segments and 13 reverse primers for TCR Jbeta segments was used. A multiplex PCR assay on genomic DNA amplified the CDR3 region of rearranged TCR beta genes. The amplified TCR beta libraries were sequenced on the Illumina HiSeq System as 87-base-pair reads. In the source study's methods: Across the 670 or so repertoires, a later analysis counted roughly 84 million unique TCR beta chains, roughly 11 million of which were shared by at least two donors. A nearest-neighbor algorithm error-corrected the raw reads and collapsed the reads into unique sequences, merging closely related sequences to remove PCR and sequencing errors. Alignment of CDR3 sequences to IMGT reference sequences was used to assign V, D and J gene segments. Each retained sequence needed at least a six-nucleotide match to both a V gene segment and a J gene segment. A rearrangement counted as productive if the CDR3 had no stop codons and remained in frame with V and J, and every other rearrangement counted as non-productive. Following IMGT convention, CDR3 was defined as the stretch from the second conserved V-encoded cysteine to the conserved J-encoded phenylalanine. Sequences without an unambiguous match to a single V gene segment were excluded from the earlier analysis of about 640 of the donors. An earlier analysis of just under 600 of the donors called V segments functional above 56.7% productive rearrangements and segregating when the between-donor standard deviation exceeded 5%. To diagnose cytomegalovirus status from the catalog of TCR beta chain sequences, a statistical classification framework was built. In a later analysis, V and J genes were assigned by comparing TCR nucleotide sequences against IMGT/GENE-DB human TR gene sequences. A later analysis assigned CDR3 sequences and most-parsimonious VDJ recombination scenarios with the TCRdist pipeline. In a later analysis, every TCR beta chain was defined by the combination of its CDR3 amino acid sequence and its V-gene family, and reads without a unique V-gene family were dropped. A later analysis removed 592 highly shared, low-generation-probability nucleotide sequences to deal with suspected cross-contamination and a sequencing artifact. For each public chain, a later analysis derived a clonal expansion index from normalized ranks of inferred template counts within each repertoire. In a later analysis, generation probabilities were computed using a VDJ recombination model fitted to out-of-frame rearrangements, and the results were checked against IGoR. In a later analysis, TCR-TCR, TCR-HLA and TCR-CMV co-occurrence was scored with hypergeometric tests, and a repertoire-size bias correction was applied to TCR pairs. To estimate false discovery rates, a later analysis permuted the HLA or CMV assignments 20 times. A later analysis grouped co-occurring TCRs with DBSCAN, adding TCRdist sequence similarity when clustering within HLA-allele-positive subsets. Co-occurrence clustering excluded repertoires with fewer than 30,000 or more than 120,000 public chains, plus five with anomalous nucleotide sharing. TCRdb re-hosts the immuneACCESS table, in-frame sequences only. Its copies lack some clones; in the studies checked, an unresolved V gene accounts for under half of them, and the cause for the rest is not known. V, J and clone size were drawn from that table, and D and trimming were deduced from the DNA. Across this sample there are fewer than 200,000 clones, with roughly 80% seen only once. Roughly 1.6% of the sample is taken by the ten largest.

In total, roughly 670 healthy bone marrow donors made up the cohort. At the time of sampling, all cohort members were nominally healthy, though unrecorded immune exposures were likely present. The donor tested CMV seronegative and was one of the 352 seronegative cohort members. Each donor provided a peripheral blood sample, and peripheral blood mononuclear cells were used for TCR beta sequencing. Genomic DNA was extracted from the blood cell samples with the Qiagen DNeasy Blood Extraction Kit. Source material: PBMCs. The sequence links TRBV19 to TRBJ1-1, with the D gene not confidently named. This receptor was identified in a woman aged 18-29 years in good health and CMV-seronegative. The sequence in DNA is TGTGCCAGTGGCTCGATAGATATGGGCATGAACACTGAAGCTTTCTTT. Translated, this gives CASGSIDMGMNTEAFF.